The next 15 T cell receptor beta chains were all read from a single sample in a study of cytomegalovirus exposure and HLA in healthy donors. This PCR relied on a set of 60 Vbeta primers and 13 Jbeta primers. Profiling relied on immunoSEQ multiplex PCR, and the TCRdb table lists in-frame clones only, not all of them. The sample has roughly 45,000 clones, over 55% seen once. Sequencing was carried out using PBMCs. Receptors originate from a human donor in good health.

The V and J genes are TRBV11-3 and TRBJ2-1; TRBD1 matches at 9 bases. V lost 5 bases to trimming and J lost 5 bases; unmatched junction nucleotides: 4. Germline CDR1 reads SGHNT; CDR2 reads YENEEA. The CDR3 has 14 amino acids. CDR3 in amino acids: CASSGTGSHNEQFF. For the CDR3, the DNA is TGTGCCAGCAGCGGGACAGGGAGCCACAATGAGCAGTTCTTC.

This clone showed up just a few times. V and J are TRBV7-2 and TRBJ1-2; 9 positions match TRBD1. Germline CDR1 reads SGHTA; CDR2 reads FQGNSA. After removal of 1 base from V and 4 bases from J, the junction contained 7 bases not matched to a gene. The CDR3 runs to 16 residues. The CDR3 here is CASSLVGTGFGYGYTF. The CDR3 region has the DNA TGTGCCAGCAGCTTAGTAGGGACAGGGTTTGGCTATGGCTACACCTTC.

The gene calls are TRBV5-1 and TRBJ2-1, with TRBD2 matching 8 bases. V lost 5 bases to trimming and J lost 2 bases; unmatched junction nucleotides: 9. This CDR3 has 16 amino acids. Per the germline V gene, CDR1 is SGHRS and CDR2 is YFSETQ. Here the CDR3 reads CASRREAGGTYNEQFF. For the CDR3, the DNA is TGCGCCAGCAGACGTGAGGCGGGGGGCACCTACAATGAGCAGTTCTTC.

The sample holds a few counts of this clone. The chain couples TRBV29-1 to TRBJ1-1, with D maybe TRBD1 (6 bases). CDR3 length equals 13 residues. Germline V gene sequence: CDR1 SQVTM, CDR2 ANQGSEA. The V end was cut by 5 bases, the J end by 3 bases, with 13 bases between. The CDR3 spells CSVCYRVDTEAFF. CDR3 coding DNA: TGCAGCGTTTGTTACAGGGTGGACACTGAAGCTTTCTTT.

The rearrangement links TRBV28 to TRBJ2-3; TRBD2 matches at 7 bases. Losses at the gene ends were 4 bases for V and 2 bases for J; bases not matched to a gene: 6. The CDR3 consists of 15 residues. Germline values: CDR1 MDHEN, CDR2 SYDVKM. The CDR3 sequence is CASSSSSGNTDTQYF. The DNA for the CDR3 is TGTGCCAGCAGTTCGTCTAGCGGAAACACAGATACGCAGTATTTT.

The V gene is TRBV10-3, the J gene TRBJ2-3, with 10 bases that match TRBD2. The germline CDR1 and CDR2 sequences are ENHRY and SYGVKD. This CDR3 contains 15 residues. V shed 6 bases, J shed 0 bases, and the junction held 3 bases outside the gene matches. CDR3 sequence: CAISSSGGSTDTQYF. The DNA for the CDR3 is TGTGCCATCAGCTCTAGCGGGGGAAGCACAGATACGCAGTATTTT.

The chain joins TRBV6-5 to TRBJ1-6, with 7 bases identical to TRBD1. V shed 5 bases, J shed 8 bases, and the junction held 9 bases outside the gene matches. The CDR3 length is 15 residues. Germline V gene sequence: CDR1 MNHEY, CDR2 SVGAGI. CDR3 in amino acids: CASSRGTGVDSPLHF. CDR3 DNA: TGTGCCAGCAGTAGGGGTACAGGGGTAGATTCACCCCTCCACTTT.

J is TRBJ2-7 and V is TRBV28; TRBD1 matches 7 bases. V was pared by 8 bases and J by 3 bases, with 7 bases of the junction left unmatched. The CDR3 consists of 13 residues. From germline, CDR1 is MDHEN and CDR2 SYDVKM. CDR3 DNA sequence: TGTGCCAGCTCTTACGACAGGGACTACGAGCAGTACTTC. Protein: CASSYDRDYEQYF.

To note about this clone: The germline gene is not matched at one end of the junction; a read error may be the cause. The chain's CDR3 is CASSQGAASYF. The DNA of the CDR3 is TGTGCCAGCAGTCAAGGGGCTGCCTCGTACTTC. The V gene is TRBV2, the J gene TRBJ1-2; D is perhaps TRBD1 (5 bases). Germline lookup yields CDR1 SNHLY and CDR2 FYNNEI. This CDR3 region has 11 residues.

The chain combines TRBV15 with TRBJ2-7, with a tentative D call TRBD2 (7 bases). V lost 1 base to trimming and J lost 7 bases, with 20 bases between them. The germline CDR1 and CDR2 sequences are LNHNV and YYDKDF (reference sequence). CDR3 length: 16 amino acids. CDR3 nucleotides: TGTGCCACCAGCAGAGGAGGGGGGAGGGCGGAGGAGGAGCAGTACTTC. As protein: CATSRGGGRAEEEQYF.

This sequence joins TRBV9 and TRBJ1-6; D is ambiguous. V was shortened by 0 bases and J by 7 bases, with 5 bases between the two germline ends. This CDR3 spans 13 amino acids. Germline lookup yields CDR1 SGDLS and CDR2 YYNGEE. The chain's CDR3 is CASSVAGNSPLHF. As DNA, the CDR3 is TGTGCCAGCAGCGTAGCCGGGAATTCACCCCTCCACTTT. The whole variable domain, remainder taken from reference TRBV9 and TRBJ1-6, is DSGVTQTPKHLITATGQRVTLRCSPRSGDLSVYWYQQSLDQGLQFLIQYYNGEERAKGNILERFSAQQFPDLHSELNLSSLELGDSALYFCASSVAGNSPLHFGNGTRLTVT.

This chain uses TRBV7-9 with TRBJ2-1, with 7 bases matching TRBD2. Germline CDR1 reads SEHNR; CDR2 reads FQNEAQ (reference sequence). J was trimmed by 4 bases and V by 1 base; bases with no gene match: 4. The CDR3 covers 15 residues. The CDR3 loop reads CASSLGLAEYNEQFF. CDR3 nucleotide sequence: TGTGCCAGCAGCTTAGGCCTAGCGGAATACAATGAGCAGTTCTTC.

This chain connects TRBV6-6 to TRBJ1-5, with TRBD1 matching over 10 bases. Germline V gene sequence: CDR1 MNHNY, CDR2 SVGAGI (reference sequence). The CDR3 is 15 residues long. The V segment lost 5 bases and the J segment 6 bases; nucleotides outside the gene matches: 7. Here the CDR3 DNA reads TGTGCCAGCAGTCCAGGACAGGGGGGAAGTCAGCCCCAGCATTTT. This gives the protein CASSPGQGGSQPQHF.

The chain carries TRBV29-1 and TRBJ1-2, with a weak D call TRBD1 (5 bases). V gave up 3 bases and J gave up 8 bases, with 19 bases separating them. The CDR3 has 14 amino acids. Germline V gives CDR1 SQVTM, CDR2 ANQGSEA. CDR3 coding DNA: TGCAGCGTTGAGGGGATCGGGGGAGCAGGCGGCTACACCTTC. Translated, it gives CSVEGIGGAGGYTF.

CDR3 amino acids: CASSPTDSGANVLTF. DNA of the CDR3: TGCGCCAGCAGCCCCACAGACTCTGGGGCCAACGTCCTGACTTTC. The chain couples TRBV5-1 to TRBJ2-6; D not resolved. Germline-derived CDR1 and CDR2 are SGHRS and YFSETQ. V lost 4 bases and J 0 bases, leaving 8 bases between the germline ends. The CDR3 has 15 amino acids.